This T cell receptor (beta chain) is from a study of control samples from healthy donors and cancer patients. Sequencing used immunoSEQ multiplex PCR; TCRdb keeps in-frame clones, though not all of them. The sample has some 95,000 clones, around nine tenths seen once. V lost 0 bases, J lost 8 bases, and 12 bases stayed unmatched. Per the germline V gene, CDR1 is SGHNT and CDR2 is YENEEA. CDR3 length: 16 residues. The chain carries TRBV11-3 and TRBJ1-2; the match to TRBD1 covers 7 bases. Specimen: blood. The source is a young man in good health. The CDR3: CASSLDRDQGVRGYTF. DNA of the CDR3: TGTGCCAGCAGCTTAGACAGGGACCAGGGGGTTCGGGGCTACACCTTC.